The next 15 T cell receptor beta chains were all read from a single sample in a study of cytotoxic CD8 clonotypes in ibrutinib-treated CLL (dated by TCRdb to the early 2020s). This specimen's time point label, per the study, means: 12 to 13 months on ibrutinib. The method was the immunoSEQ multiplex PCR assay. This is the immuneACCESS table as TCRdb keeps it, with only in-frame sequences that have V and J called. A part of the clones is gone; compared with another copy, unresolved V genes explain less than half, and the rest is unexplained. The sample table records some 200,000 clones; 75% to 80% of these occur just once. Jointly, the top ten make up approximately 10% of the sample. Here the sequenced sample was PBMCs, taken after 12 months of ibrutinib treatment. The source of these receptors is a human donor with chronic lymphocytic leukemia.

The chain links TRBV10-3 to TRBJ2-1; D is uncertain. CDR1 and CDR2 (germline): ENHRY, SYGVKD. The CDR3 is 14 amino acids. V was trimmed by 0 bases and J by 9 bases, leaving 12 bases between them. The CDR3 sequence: CAISESYAYSEQFF. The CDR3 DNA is TGTGCCATCAGTGAGTCGTACGCCTACTCTGAGCAGTTCTTC.

DNA for the CDR3: TGTGCCAGCAGCTCGCACCGACAGGGAAAGTATGGCTACACCTTC. As protein: CASSSHRQGKYGYTF. The chain carries TRBV9 and TRBJ1-2; TRBD1 agrees at 7 bases. Germline V CDR1 and CDR2: SGDLS, YYNGEE. The CDR3 consists of 15 residues. The junction had 11 bases not matched to a gene; V was cut back by 4 bases and J by 5 bases.

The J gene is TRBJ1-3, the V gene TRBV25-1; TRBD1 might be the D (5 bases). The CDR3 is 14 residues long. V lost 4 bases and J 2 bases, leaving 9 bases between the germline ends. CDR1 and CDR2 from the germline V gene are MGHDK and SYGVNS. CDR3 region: CASSVPGTGNTIYF. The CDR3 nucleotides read TGTGCCAGCAGTGTACCAGGGACTGGAAACACCATATATTTT.

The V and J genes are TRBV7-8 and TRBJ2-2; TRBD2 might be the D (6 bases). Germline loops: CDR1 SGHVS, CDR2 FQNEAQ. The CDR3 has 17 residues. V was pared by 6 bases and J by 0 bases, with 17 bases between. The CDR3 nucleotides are TGTGCCAGCAGTCGGGACTCACAAGGAGCGAACACCGGGGAGCTGTTTTTT. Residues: CASSRDSQGANTGELFF.

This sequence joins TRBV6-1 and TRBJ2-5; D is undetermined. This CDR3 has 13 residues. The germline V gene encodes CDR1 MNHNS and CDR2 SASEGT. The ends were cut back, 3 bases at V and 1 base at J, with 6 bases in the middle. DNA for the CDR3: TGTGCCAGCAGTGAGTTCCCCCAAGAGACCCAGTACTTC. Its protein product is CASSEFPQETQYF.

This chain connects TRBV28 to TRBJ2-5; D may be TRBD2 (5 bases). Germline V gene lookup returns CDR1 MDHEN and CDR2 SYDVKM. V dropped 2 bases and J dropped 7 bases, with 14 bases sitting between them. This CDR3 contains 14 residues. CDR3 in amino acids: CASSLGGYSGTQYF. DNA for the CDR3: TGTGCCAGCAGTTTAGGAGGCTATTCAGGGACCCAGTACTTC.

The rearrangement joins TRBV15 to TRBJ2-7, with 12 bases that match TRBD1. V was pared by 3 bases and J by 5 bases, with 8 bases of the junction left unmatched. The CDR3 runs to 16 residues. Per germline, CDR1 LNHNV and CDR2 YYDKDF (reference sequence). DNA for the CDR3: TGTGCCACCAGCAGGGCTGGGGACAGGGGGCGGGACGAGCAGTACTTC. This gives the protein CATSRAGDRGRDEQYF.

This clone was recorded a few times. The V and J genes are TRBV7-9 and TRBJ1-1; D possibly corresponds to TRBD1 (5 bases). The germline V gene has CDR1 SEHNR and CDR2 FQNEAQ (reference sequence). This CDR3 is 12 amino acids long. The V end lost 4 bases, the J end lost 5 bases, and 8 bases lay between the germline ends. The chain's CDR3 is CASSWEGTEAFF. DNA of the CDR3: TGTGCCAGCAGCTGGGAGGGGACTGAAGCTTTCTTT. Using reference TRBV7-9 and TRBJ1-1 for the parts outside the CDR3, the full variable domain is DTGVSQNPRHKITKRGQNVTFRCDPISEHNRLYWYRQTLGQGPEFLTYFQNEAQLEKSRLLSDRFSAERPKGSFSTLEIQRTEQGDSAMYLCASSWEGTEAFFGQGTRLTVV.

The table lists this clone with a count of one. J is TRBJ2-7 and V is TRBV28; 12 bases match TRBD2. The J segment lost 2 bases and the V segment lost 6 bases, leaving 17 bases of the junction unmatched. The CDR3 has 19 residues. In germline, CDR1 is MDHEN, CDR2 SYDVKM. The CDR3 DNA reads TGTGCCAGCAGCCCAAGTTCAAGCCCCTCTAGCGGGAGGGCCTACGAGCAGTACTTC. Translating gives CASSPSSSPSSGRAYEQYF.

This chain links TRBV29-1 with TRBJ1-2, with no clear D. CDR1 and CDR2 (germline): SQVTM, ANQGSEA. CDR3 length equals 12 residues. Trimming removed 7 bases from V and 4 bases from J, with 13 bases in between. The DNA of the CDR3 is TGCAGCGGGAGGTTAGACCTCTATGGCTACACCTTC. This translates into CSGRLDLYGYTF.

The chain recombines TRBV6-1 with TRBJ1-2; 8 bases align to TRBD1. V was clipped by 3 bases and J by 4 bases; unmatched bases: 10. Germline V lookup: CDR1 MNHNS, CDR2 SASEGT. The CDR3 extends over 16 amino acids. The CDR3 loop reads CASSDLTGAFAYGYTF. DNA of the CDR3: TGTGCCAGCAGTGATTTGACAGGGGCGTTTGCCTATGGCTACACCTTC.

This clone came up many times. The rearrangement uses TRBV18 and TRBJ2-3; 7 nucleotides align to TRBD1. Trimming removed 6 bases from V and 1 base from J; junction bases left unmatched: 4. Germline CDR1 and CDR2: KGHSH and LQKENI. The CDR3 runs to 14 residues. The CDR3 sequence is CASSPGTGTDTQYF. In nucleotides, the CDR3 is TGTGCCAGCTCTCCCGGGACAGGCACAGATACGCAGTATTTT.

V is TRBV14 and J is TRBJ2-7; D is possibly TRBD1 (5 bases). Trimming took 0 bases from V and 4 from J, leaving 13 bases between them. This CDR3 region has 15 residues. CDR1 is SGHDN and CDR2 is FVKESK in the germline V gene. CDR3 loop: CASSQDIWGEYEQYF. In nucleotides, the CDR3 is TGTGCCAGCAGCCAAGACATTTGGGGCGAGTACGAGCAGTACTTC.

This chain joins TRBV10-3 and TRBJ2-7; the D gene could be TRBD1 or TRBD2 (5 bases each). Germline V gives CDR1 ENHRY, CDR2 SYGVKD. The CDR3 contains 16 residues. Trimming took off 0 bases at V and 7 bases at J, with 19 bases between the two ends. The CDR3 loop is CAISESGRLSLWEQYF. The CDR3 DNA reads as TGTGCCATCAGTGAGTCGGGACGATTGAGCCTATGGGAGCAGTACTTC.

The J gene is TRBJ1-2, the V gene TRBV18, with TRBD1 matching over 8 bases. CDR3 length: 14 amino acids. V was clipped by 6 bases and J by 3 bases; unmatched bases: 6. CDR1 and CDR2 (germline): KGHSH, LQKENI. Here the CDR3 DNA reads TGTGCCAGCTCGCGAGGACAGGGAGACTATGGCTACACCTTC. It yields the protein CASSRGQGDYGYTF.